This T cell receptor beta chain stems from a study of blood T cell repertoires in COVID-19. The CDR3 covers 15 residues. The ends lost 4 bases at V and 3 bases at J; junction bases unmatched: 8. Germline CDR1 is SGHDT and CDR2 is YYEEEE. Sequenced by immunoSEQ multiplex PCR; TCRdb stores in-frame clones only, minus some. The sample contains some 210,000 clones, 89% of which appear only once. The sample was peripheral blood. The receptor comes from a middle-aged woman with acute or convalescent COVID-19. This chain connects TRBV5-6 to TRBJ2-7; TRBD1 matches at 9 bases. CDR3 nucleotide sequence: TGTGCCAGCAGCAGGACAGGGGAGGTTATCTACGAGCAGTACGTC. This encodes CASSRTGEVIYEQYV.